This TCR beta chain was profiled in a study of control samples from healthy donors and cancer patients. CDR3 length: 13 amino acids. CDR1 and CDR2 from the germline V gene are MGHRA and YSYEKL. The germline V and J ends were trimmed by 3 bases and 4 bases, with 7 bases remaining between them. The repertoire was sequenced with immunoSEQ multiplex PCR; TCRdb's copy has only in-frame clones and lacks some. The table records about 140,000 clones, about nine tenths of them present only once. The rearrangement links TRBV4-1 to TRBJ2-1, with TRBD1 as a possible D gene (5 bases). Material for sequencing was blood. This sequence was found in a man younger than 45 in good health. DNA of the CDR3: TGCGCCAGCAGCCACACAGGTTACAATGAGCAGTTCTTC. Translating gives CASSHTGYNEQFF.